This entry is about one TCR beta chain. Measured with immunoSEQ multiplex PCR; TCRdb has only the in-frame clones, and not every one. The sample contains approximately 220,000 clones, approximately 90% of which appear only once. This record comes from a study of blood T cell repertoires in COVID-19. The CDR3 is 16 amino acids. The V and J ends lost 4 bases and 3 bases, in that order; junction bases with no gene match: 6. CDR1 is KGHSH, CDR2 LQKENI, per germline. The gene calls are TRBV18 and TRBJ2-3; 11 bases align to TRBD2. This receptor was taken from a woman under 30 in a cohort exposed to, infected with or recovered from COVID-19 (not recorded which). The material sequenced was PBMCs or T cells enriched from blood (not recorded which). In DNA, the CDR3 is TGTGCCAGCTCACAACCCGGGACTAGCGGAACAGATACGCAGTATTTT. It translates to CASSQPGTSGTDTQYF. Complete variable domain (other parts from reference TRBV18 and TRBJ2-3): NAGVMQNPRHLVRRRGQEARLRCSPMKGHSHVYWYRQLPEEGLKFMVYLQKENIIDESGMPKERFSAEFPKEGPSILRIQQVVRGDSAAYFCASSQPGTSGTDTQYFGPGTRLTVL.